Each of the 16 T cell receptor beta chains below was sequenced from the same sample in a study of CD8+ T cells in alopecia areata. RNA was extracted and reverse transcribed into cDNA as the sequencing template. Clones were read by immunoSEQ multiplex PCR, and TCRdb kept only the in-frame ones, dropping some. The sample has about 140,000 clones; about 86% are singletons. Sample treatment: oral pan-JAK inhibitor, 5-10 mg twice daily. The specimen was CD8+ T cells sorted from blood, collected at week 4, from a patient treated with tofacitinib. The receptors shown here come from a human donor with alopecia areata.

The chain combines TRBV19 with TRBJ2-2; possible D gene TRBD2, 5 bases. The CDR3 has 14 amino acids. Germline values: CDR1 LNHDA, CDR2 SQIVND (reference sequence). The V gene lost 7 bases and the J gene lost 5 bases, with 14 bases spanning the gap. Written as DNA, the CDR3 is TGTGCCAGTACCGCGGCGGAGGATACCGGGGAGCTGTTTTTT. Translating gives CASTAAEDTGELFF.

The genes are TRBV4-2 and TRBJ2-7; tentative D call: TRBD1 (6 bases). The CDR3 has 14 residues. V lost 1 base to trimming and J lost 0 bases, with 7 bases between them. CDR1 is LGHNA and CDR2 is YNFKEQ in the germline V gene. The DNA of the CDR3 is TGTGCCAGCAGCCAAGCGGACAGCTCCTACGAGCAGTACTTC. This gives the protein CASSQADSSYEQYF.

Concerning this clone itself: The same CDR3 arises from other DNA sequences in this sample as well. This chain links TRBV30 with TRBJ2-1; D not certain. Trimming shortened V by 2 bases and J by 4 bases, and 3 bases separated the two germline ends. Germline loops: CDR1 GTSNPN, CDR2 SVGIG (reference sequence). The CDR3 covers 11 residues. In DNA form, the CDR3 reads TGTGCCTGGAGTCCGTACAATGAGCAGTTCTTC. Translating it yields CAWSPYNEQFF.

The CDR3: CASGLWGGFGNQPQHF. The DNA of the CDR3 is TGTGCTAGTGGCCTTTGGGGGGGATTTGGCAATCAGCCCCAGCATTTT. The chain links TRBV12-5 to TRBJ1-5, with D possibly TRBD1 on 5 matching bases. V was trimmed by 6 bases and J by 2 bases, leaving 17 bases between them. The CDR3 spans 16 residues. Germline V gene data show CDR1 as LGHNT and CDR2 as FRNRAP.

This rearrangement joins TRBV2 to TRBJ2-7; 9 bases agree with TRBD1. Germline assignment: CDR1 SNHLY and CDR2 FYNNEI. Trimming took 9 bases from V and 1 from J; bases not matched to a gene: 4. The CDR3 consists of 13 residues. The CDR3 loop is CASTGGASYEQYF. In DNA form, the CDR3 reads TGTGCCAGTACAGGGGGCGCGTCCTACGAGCAGTACTTC.

The chain combines TRBV4-1 with TRBJ2-5, with a tentative D call TRBD2 (5 bases). The DNA matches TRBJ2-7 better at its end, which makes the J call doubtful. Germline CDR1 and CDR2: MGHRA and YSYEKL. There are 16 residues in the CDR3. The CDR3 sequence is CASSQDQISASYEQYF. In nucleotides, the CDR3 is TGCGCCAGCAGCCAAGATCAGATTAGCGCTTCCTACGAGCAGTACTTC.

The V gene is TRBV6-5, the J gene TRBJ2-3; maybe TRBD2 (5 bases). Germline CDR1 is MNHEY and CDR2 is SVGAGI. V lost 1 base, J lost 1 base, and 12 bases lay in between. The CDR3 runs to 16 residues. The CDR3 DNA follows: TGTGCCAGCAGTTACTTAGGACCCGGGGGCACAGATACGCAGTATTTT. As protein: CASSYLGPGGTDTQYF.

This chain uses TRBV30 with TRBJ2-1; D gene uncertain. This CDR3 has 14 amino acids. In germline, CDR1 is GTSNPN, CDR2 SVGIG (reference sequence). V was clipped by 3 bases and J by 0 bases, with 9 bases between them. The CDR3, as DNA: TGTGCCTGGAGAAGTCTGAACTCCTACAATGAGCAGTTCTTC. It specifies CAWRSLNSYNEQFF.

This clone appeared once. This chain uses TRBV27 with TRBJ2-7, with TRBD1 as a possible D gene (5 bases). Germline lookup yields CDR1 MNHEY and CDR2 SMNVEV (reference sequence). This CDR3 region has 13 residues. The ends were cut back, 4 bases at V and 2 bases at J, with 9 bases in the middle. CDR3 protein: CASSSTGPYEQYF. As DNA, the CDR3 is TGTGCCAGCAGTTCCACAGGCCCCTACGAGCAGTACTTC.

V gene TRBV4-1 combines with J gene TRBJ1-1, with D unresolved. This CDR3 has 18 residues. The V end was cut by 3 bases, the J end by 0 bases, with 20 bases between. Germline V gives CDR1 MGHRA, CDR2 YSYEKL. CDR3 DNA sequence: TGCGCCAGCAGCCAGACCCGTCGGTACACGGCTATGAACACTGAAGCTTTCTTT. Amino acids: CASSQTRRYTAMNTEAFF.

The genes are TRBV14 and TRBJ2-7; a possible D gene is TRBD2 (5 bases). V shed 8 bases and J shed 0 bases, with 8 bases lying between them. The CDR3 is 12 residues long. CDR1 and CDR2 from the germline V gene are SGHDN and FVKESK. The CDR3 bases are TGTGCCAGCGACGGGAACTCCTACGAGCAGTACTTC. Translating gives CASDGNSYEQYF.

On this clone itself: The junction departs from the called germline gene at one end, perhaps through a read error. V is TRBV5-4 and J is TRBJ2-1, with D perhaps matching TRBD2 (6 bases). The CDR3 extends over 11 amino acids. CDR1 SGHNT and CDR2 YYREEE come from the germline V gene (reference sequence). This CDR3 is CASSSGGNWIF. The CDR3 coding sequence is TGTGCCAGCAGCTCTGGGGGGAATTGGATCTTC.

This clone is a singleton in its sample. CDR3 amino acids: CASSPGTPEQYF. CDR3 sequence (DNA): TGTGCCAGCAGCCCCGGGACTCCCGAGCAGTACTTC. The rearrangement uses TRBV9 and TRBJ2-7, with a weak D call TRBD2 (6 bases). Per the germline V gene, CDR1 is SGDLS and CDR2 is YYNGEE. The CDR3 runs to 12 residues. Trimming took off 4 bases at V and 6 bases at J, with 11 bases between the two ends.

V gene TRBV6-6 combines with J gene TRBJ1-5; 10 bases map to TRBD1. Germline loops: CDR1 MNHNY, CDR2 SVGAGI (reference sequence). This CDR3 contains 16 residues. Germline trimming cut 7 bases from V and 1 base from J; bases unmatched to any gene: 7. CDR3 nucleotide sequence: TGTGCCAGCACCCCGGGACAGGGGTTCAGCAATCAGCCCCAGCATTTT. It codes for CASTPGQGFSNQPQHF.

This CDR3 reads CSVYGGDSRSPEQFF. CDR3 in DNA: TGCAGCGTTTACGGTGGGGACAGTAGATCTCCTGAGCAGTTCTTC. The V call is TRBV29-1, the J call TRBJ2-1; 7 nucleotides align to TRBD1. Germline trimming cut 5 bases from V and 9 bases from J; bases unmatched to any gene: 16. The CDR3 is made up of 15 amino acids. Germline lookup yields CDR1 SQVTM and CDR2 ANQGSEA.

The chain joins TRBV19 to TRBJ2-5; D may correspond to TRBD1 or TRBD2 (9 bases each). V was pared by 5 bases and J by 5 bases, with 18 bases between. Germline V gene lookup returns CDR1 LNHDA and CDR2 SQIVND (reference sequence). This CDR3 comprises 15 residues. The CDR3 sequence is CASSLGQGLAETQYF. CDR3 nucleotides: TGTGCCAGTAGTTTGGGACAGGGACTAGCTGAGACCCAGTACTTC.